The 24 T cell receptor beta chains reported below all come from one sample, sequenced in a study of blood T cell repertoires in COVID-19. Assay: immunoSEQ multiplex PCR; the TCRdb copy retains only in-frame clones and omits some. The data show roughly 57,000 clones, just under 90% seen once. Sequences were obtained from peripheral blood. The source is an older woman with COVID-19, enrolled during active disease.

The V gene is TRBV5-6, the J gene TRBJ2-5; perhaps TRBD2 as D (6 bases). V was pared by 2 bases and J by 5 bases, with 10 bases between. The CDR3 extends over 13 amino acids. The germline gives CDR1 SGHDT, CDR2 YYEEEE. Written as DNA, the CDR3 is TGTGCCAGCAGCTTCGTCGGGGGTGAGACCCAGTACTTC. Its protein is CASSFVGGETQYF.

This chain connects TRBV11-2 to TRBJ2-3; D possibly corresponds to TRBD2 (5 bases). Looked up from germline, CDR1 is SGHAT and CDR2 is FQNNGV. The CDR3 totals 13 residues. V lost 5 bases, J lost 10 bases, and 16 bases lay in between. The CDR3 loop is CASSLQIKEAQYF. The CDR3 DNA follows: TGTGCCAGCAGCCTCCAGATCAAGGAGGCGCAGTATTTT.

The chain recombines TRBV28 with TRBJ2-1; 7 bases match TRBD1. This CDR3 spans 13 amino acids. Germline CDR1 reads MDHEN; CDR2 reads SYDVKM. The junction had 12 bases not matched to a gene; V was cut back by 7 bases and J by 12 bases. The CDR3 spells CASTTTIWDRQFF. The DNA for the CDR3 is TGTGCCAGCACCACGACAATATGGGACAGGCAGTTCTTC.

This chain links TRBV10-3 with TRBJ2-5; possible D gene TRBD2, 6 bases. Germline CDR1 is ENHRY and CDR2 is SYGVKD. Trimming left V 2 bases short and J 5 bases short, with 12 bases between. This CDR3 is 14 amino acids long. The DNA for the CDR3 is TGTGCCATCAGTGAGGGAGGGGATGGGGAGACCCAGTACTTC. Protein product: CAISEGGDGETQYF.

This clone was seen just once. This CDR3 is also generated by other DNA sequences in the sample. The chain joins TRBV28 to TRBJ1-1; the D gene is possibly TRBD1 (6 bases). The length of the CDR3 is 14 residues. V lost 3 bases and J lost 0, with 8 bases in between. In germline, CDR1 is MDHEN, CDR2 SYDVKM. The CDR3 protein is CASSLDRVNTEAFF. CDR3 in DNA: TGTGCCAGCAGTTTGGACAGAGTGAACACTGAAGCTTTCTTT.

The chain links TRBV15 to TRBJ1-3, with TRBD1 identical over 9 bases. CDR3 length equals 17 residues. Germline V CDR1 and CDR2: LNHNV, YYDKDF (reference sequence). Unmatched junction bases numbered 8, after V lost 1 base and J lost 4 bases. CDR3 DNA sequence: TGTGCCACCAGCAGAGCGCGCGGACAGGGGACAGGAAACACCATATATTTT. It yields the protein CATSRARGQGTGNTIYF.

This chain connects TRBV30 to TRBJ1-6; D might be TRBD1 (6 bases). With 4 bases removed from V and 7 bases from J, the gap between germline ends came to 11 bases. The CDR3 is 13 amino acids. Germline V lookup: CDR1 GTSNPN, CDR2 SVGIG (reference sequence). The CDR3 DNA follows: TGTGCCTGGATGGGACAAGTGAATTCACCCCTCCACTTT. Its translation: CAWMGQVNSPLHF.

The V call is TRBV3-1 (or the pseudogene TRBV3-2), the J call TRBJ1-3, with 9 nucleotides matching TRBD1. Germline V gene sequence: CDR1 LGHDT, CDR2 YNNKEL (reference sequence). The CDR3 loop spans 15 amino acids. J was trimmed by 3 bases and V by 2 bases; bases with no gene match: 2. The CDR3 is CASSQTGGDGNTIYF. CDR3 nucleotides: TGTGCCAGCAGCCAAACAGGGGGCGATGGAAACACCATATATTTT.

CDR3 sequence (DNA): TGTGCCAGCAGTAGACCCACAGGGCCTTCAAACACCGGGGAGCTGTTTTTT. This codes for CASSRPTGPSNTGELFF. The J gene is TRBJ2-2, the V gene TRBV5-4, with a tentative D call TRBD1 (6 bases). CDR3 length: 17 residues. Per the germline V gene, CDR1 is SGHNT and CDR2 is YYREEE (reference sequence). V lost 5 bases, J lost 2 bases, and 19 bases lay in between.

The CDR3 loop reads CASSRGLAGVNNEQFF. The CDR3 bases are TGTGCCAGCAGTCGGGGACTAGCGGGAGTTAACAATGAGCAGTTCTTC. V gene TRBV27 combines with J gene TRBJ2-1; 14 nucleotides line up with TRBD2. The CDR3 consists of 16 residues. Germline-derived CDR1 and CDR2 are MNHEY and SMNVEV (reference sequence). Germline trimming cut 5 bases from V and 5 bases from J; bases unmatched to any gene: 5.

The chain employs TRBV28 and TRBJ1-1; 9 positions agree with TRBD1. Per the germline V gene, CDR1 is MDHEN and CDR2 is SYDVKM. Unmatched junction bases numbered 4, after V lost 8 bases and J lost 0 bases. This CDR3 comprises 14 residues. CDR3 amino acids: CASLRDRVNTEAFF. CDR3 nucleotides: TGTGCCAGCCTCCGGGACAGGGTGAACACTGAAGCTTTCTTT.

CDR3 amino acids: CASSLVRGGGGYNEQFF. CDR3 in DNA: TGCGCCAGCAGCTTGGTCCGGGGCGGGGGCGGATACAATGAGCAGTTCTTC. The rearrangement links TRBV5-1 to TRBJ2-1; possibly TRBD2 for D (7 bases). The germline V and J ends were trimmed by 0 bases and 4 bases, with 17 bases remaining between them. The CDR3 loop spans 17 amino acids. Germline V lookup: CDR1 SGHRS, CDR2 YFSETQ.

The chain carries TRBV28 and TRBJ1-2; D may be TRBD1 (5 bases). Per the germline V gene, CDR1 is MDHEN and CDR2 is SYDVKM. V lost 8 bases and J lost 4, with 11 bases in between. The CDR3 has 12 residues. CDR3 in DNA: TGTGCCAGCCAGGGAACAGTCTATGGCTACACCTTC. This gives the protein CASQGTVYGYTF.

The genes are TRBV5-8 and TRBJ1-2; TRBD1 is a possible D gene (6 bases). In germline, CDR1 is SGHTS, CDR2 YDEGEE. Trimming shortened V by 5 bases and J by 6 bases, and 17 bases separated the two germline ends. The CDR3 length is 14 residues. The CDR3 sequence: CASRYTGYEDGYTF. Written as DNA, the CDR3 is TGTGCCAGCAGATATACAGGGTACGAAGATGGCTACACCTTC. Full variable domain (missing parts from reference TRBV5-8 and TRBJ1-2): EAGVTQSPTHLIKTRGQQATLRCSPISGHTSVYWYQQALGLGLQFLLWYDEGEERNRGNFPPRFSGRQFPNYSSELNVNALELEDSALYLCASRYTGYEDGYTFGSGTRLTVV.

The chain links TRBV12-5 to TRBJ2-5; TRBD2 aligns across 8 bases. Germline loops: CDR1 LGHNT, CDR2 FRNRAP. V shed 6 bases and J 0 bases; nucleotides not matched to a gene: 9. The CDR3 sequence is 16 residues long. DNA for the CDR3: TGTGCTAGTGGAACCCCCGGACTAGCCCACCAAGAGACCCAGTACTTC. Residues: CASGTPGLAHQETQYF.

This CDR3 reads CASKGLAEIPYEQYF. The CDR3 coding sequence is TGTGCCAGCAAGGGACTAGCGGAGATACCCTACGAGCAGTACTTC. The rearrangement joins TRBV2 to TRBJ2-7; TRBD2 aligns across 11 bases. V dropped 7 bases and J dropped 2; count of bases not matched to a gene: 7. The CDR3 runs to 15 residues. Per the germline V gene, CDR1 is SNHLY and CDR2 is FYNNEI.

The chain carries TRBV27 and TRBJ1-1; 7 bases agree with TRBD1. Trimming removed 7 bases from V and 6 bases from J; junction bases left unmatched: 11. The CDR3 has 14 amino acids. CDR1 is MNHEY, CDR2 SMNVEV, per germline (reference sequence). CDR3 residues: CASNPMTGNAEAFF. CDR3 nucleotide sequence: TGTGCCAGCAACCCGATGACAGGGAATGCTGAAGCTTTCTTT.

This clone was observed a handful of times. The rearrangement links TRBV7-2 to TRBJ1-1, with D hard to call. Germline V gives CDR1 SGHTA, CDR2 FQGNSA. V lost 0 bases and J lost 7, with 12 bases in between. The CDR3 loop spans 14 amino acids. The CDR3 loop reads CASSLAIGRFEAFF. In DNA form, the CDR3 reads TGTGCCAGCAGCTTAGCGATAGGGAGATTTGAAGCTTTCTTT.

This chain uses TRBV11-2 with TRBJ2-5; 7 bases map to TRBD2. V shed 3 bases, J shed 5 bases, and the junction held 12 bases outside the gene matches. The CDR3 extends over 16 amino acids. Germline CDR1 SGHAT, CDR2 FQNNGV. The CDR3 here is CASSFPGGSLGETQYF. DNA for the CDR3: TGTGCCAGCAGCTTCCCCGGGGGGAGTCTCGGGGAGACCCAGTACTTC.

At least ten counts were recorded for this clone. The chain joins TRBV6-5 to TRBJ2-7; TRBD2 agrees at 7 bases. Germline CDR1 and CDR2: MNHEY and SVGAGI. The length of the CDR3 is 15 residues. Trimming removed 0 bases from V and 3 bases from J; junction bases left unmatched: 5. CDR3 sequence reads: CASSYSARGSYEQYF. The CDR3 coding sequence is TGTGCCAGCAGTTACTCAGCGCGCGGGAGCTACGAGCAGTACTTC.

This chain links TRBV28 with TRBJ2-4; TRBD2 matches at 8 bases. Germline V lookup: CDR1 MDHEN, CDR2 SYDVKM. J was trimmed by 1 base and V by 4 bases; bases with no gene match: 12. The CDR3 spans 18 residues. The CDR3 region is CASSSPPWRGRAKNIQYF. DNA of the CDR3: TGTGCCAGCAGTTCCCCCCCATGGCGCGGGAGGGCCAAAAACATTCAGTACTTC.

The chain employs TRBV3-1 (or the pseudogene TRBV3-2) and TRBJ2-1; D unclear. This CDR3 comprises 13 residues. Trimming removed 1 base from V and 9 bases from J, with 10 bases in between. CDR1 is LGHDT and CDR2 is YNNKEL in the germline V gene (reference sequence). CDR3 sequence: CASSQGPPSEQFF. The CDR3 DNA reads as TGTGCCAGCAGCCAAGGCCCGCCCAGTGAGCAGTTCTTC.

The J gene is TRBJ2-1, the V gene TRBV11-2, with no clear D. This CDR3 has 16 residues. The V and J ends lost 2 bases and 0 bases respectively, with 11 bases between them. CDR1 is SGHAT, CDR2 FQNNGV, per germline. The CDR3 protein is CASSLLSIGSYNEQFF. The CDR3 DNA is TGTGCCAGCAGCTTATTATCCATCGGCTCCTACAATGAGCAGTTCTTC.

V is TRBV19 and J is TRBJ2-5, with 8 nucleotides matching TRBD2. Germline V gene sequence: CDR1 LNHDA, CDR2 SQIVND (reference sequence). V shed 5 bases, J shed 2 bases, and the junction held 7 bases outside the gene matches. This CDR3 is built from 15 residues. CDR3 region: CASSQPGGYQETQYF. The CDR3 nucleotides are TGTGCCAGTAGTCAGCCGGGGGGGTATCAAGAGACCCAGTACTTC. The variable domain in full, completed from reference TRBV19 and TRBJ2-5, reads DGGITQSPKYLFRKEGQNVTLSCEQNLNHDAMYWYRQDPGQGLRLIYYSQIVNDFQKGDIAEGYSVSREKKESFPLTVTSAQKNPTAFYLCASSQPGGYQETQYFGPGTRLLVL.